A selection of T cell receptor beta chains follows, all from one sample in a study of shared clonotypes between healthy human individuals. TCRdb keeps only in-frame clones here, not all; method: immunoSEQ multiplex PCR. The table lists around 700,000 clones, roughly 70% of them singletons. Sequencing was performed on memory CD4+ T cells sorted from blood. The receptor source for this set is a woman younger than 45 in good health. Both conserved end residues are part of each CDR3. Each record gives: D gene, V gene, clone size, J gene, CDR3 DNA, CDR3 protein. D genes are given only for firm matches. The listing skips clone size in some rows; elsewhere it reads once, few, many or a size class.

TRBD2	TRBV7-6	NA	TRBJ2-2	TGTGCCAGCAGCTTACGTCCGCCGACTAGCGGGGCGACCGGGGAGCTGTTTTTT	CASSLRPPTSGATGELFF
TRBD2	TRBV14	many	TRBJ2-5	TGTGCCAGCAGCCAAGGGTCCGGGACTAGCGGCCAGCAAGAGACCCAGTACTTC	CASSQGSGTSGQQETQYF
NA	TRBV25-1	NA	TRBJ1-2	TGTGCCAGCAGTGAATCCCATACTCCGGGCTACACCTTC	CASSESHTPGYTF
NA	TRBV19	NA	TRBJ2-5	TGTGCCAGTAGTATTGGAGGGTTCGGGGGGACCCAGTACTTC	CASSIGGFGGTQYF
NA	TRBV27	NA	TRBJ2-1	TGTGCCAGCAGTTTTTCGGAGCGGCACAATGAGCAGTTCTTC	CASSFSERHNEQFF
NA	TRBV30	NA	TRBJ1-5	TGTGCCTGGAGTGTACGAGGGAATCAGCCCCAGCATTTT	CAWSVRGNQPQHF
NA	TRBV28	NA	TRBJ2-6	TGTGCCAGCAGTTTCTATGGAACTGGGGCCAACGTCCTGACTTTC	CASSFYGTGANVLTF
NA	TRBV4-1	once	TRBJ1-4	TGCGCCAGCAGCCTCCCCGGGGAAAAACTGTTTTTT	CASSLPGEKLFF
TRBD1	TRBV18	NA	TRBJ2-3	TGTGCCAGCTCACCGGGACAGGCCTTAGATACGCAGTATTTT	CASSPGQALDTQYF
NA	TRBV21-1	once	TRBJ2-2	TGTGCCAGCAGCAATTTCGGGCCCTATTCCGCCGGGGAGCTGTTTTTT	CASSNFGPYSAGELFF